A selection of T cell receptor beta chains follows, all from one sample in a study of T-cell reconstitution after alpha-beta-depleted transplantation in children. Each CDR3 protein is one row after TCRdb ran MiXCR on the PCR reads. The sample has approximately 980,000 distinct CDR3 sequences, about 26% seen once. Sample: PBMCs, mostly from graft donor cells, taken 360 days after TCRalphabeta/CD19-depleted stem cell transplant. All receptors derive from a boy under two years old who had a stem cell transplant for SCID, so the T cells may come from the graft donor. Each CDR3 is given with its conserved first and last residue. D genes are given only for firm matches. Part of the rows lack a size; the others show once, few, many or a class for expanded clones.

>TRBV20-1|TRBD2|many|TRBJ2-1
TGCAGTGCTAGGTTCGGGGGGACGACTCTAAATGAGCAGTTCTTC
CSARFGGTTLNEQFF
>TRBV12-3/TRBV12-4|TRBD1|-|TRBJ2-7
TGTGCCAGCAGTTTCAGAGCGGGACAGGGGAACGAGCAGTACTTC
CASSFRAGQGNEQYF
>TRBV9|TRBD1|-|TRBJ1-1
TGTGCCAGCAGCGCCCAACAGGGGACCATAGGTGGCACTGAAGCTTTCTTT
CASSAQQGTIGGTEAFF
>TRBV29-1|-|-|TRBJ2-1
TGCAGCGTTGCTGGGGCCGCCGCCCGTGAGCAGTTCTTC
CSVAGAAAREQFF
>TRBV20-1|-|few|TRBJ2-5
TGCAGTGCTAGAGATAGCCCTCAAGAGACCCAGTACTTC
CSARDSPQETQYF
>TRBV20-1|-|few|TRBJ2-1
TGCAGTGCTAGAGTTTGGAAGGTTTCCTACAATGAGCAGTTCTTC
CSARVWKVSYNEQFF
>TRBV19|TRBD1|many|TRBJ1-1
TGTGCCAGTAGTTTTGACAGGGCCACTGAAGCTTTCTTT
CASSFDRATEAFF
>TRBV4-3|-|few|TRBJ2-3
TGCGCCAGCAGCCAAGATCGGGCTAGCGACCTACTCACAGATACGCAGTATTTT
CASSQDRASDLLTDTQYF
>TRBV10-3|-|few|TRBJ2-2
TGTGCCATCAGTGAGGGCGGATTTACCGGGGAGCTGTTTTTT
CAISEGGFTGELFF
>TRBV6-1|TRBD2|-|TRBJ2-3
TGTGCCAGCAGCCGCGGACTAGCGGGGGGACGCACAGATACGCAGTATTTT
CASSRGLAGGRTDTQYF
>TRBV4-1|-|-|TRBJ1-1
TGCGCCAGCAGAGAGTCGATCCTTGGGGGACCCTTGAACACTGAAGCTTTCTTT
CASRESILGGPLNTEAFF
>TRBV7-2|-|-|TRBJ2-3
TGTGCCAGCAGCTTTAGGGGGGGCAGGAGAGATACGCAGTATTTT
CASSFRGGRRDTQYF
>TRBV5-1|-|few|TRBJ1-2
TGCGCCAGCAGCTTGGGAGGGACTCTCTATGGCTACACCTTC
CASSLGGTLYGYTF
>TRBV11-1|-|-|TRBJ2-6
TGTGCCAGCAGCTTAAGAGGTGTACGCTCTGGGGCCAACGTCCTGACTTTC
CASSLRGVRSGANVLTF
>TRBV27|TRBD1|few|TRBJ1-5
TGTGCCAGCAGTTTAGGGACAGGGAACCATCAGCCCCAGCATTTT
CASSLGTGNHQPQHF
>TRBV5-6|-|few|TRBJ1-1
TGTGCCAGCAGCCCAGAAGGGAGGACTGAAGCTTTCTTT
CASSPEGRTEAFF